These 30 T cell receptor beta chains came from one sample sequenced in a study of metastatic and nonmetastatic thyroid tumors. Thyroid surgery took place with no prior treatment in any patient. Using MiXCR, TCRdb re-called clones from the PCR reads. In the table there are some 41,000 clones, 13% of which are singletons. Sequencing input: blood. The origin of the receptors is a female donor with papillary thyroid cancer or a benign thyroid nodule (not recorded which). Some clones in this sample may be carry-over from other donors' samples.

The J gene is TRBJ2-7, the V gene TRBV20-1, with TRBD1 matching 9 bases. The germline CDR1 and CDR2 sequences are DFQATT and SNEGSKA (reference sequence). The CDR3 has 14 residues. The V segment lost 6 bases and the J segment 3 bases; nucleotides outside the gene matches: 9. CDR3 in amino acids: CSAEPGTGSYEQYF. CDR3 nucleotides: TGCAGTGCGGAACCCGGGACAGGGAGCTACGAGCAGTACTTC.

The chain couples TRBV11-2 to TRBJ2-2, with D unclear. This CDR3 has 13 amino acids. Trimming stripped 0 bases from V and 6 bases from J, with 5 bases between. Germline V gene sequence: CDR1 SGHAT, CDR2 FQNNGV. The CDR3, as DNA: TGTGCCAGCAGCTTAGACGGGCCCGGGGAGCTGTTTTTT. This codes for CASSLDGPGELFF.

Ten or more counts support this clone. As DNA, the CDR3 is TGCAGTGCTAGAGGACCAGCCAATGAGCAGTTCTTC. This codes for CSARGPANEQFF. The chain recombines TRBV20-1 with TRBJ2-1; unclear D gene. Germline lookup yields CDR1 DFQATT and CDR2 SNEGSKA (reference sequence). The V gene lost 1 base and the J gene lost 6 bases, with 7 bases spanning the gap. The CDR3 contains 12 residues.

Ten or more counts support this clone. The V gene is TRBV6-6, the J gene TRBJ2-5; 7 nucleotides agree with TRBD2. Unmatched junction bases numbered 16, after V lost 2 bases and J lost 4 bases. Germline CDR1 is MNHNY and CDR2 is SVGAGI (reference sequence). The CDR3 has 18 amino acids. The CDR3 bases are TGTGCCAGCAGTTACCTTCGTTTCCTGGCGGGAGACGGAGAGACCCAGTACTTC. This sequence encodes CASSYLRFLAGDGETQYF.

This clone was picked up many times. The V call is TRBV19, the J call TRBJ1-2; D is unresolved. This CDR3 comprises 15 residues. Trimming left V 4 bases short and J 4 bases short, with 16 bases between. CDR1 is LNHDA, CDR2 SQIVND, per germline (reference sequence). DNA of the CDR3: TGTGCCAGTAGTACCATCGGGGATCCCCTCTATGGCTACACCTTC. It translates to CASSTIGDPLYGYTF.

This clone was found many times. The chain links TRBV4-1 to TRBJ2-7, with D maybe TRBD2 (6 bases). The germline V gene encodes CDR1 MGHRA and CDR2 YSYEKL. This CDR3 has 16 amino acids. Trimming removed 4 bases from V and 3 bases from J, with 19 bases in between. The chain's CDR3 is CASSPDPGTSIYEQYF. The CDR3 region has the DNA TGCGCCAGCAGCCCGGACCCCGGGACTTCGATCTACGAGCAGTACTTC.

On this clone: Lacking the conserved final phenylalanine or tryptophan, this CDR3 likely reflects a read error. The CDR3 coding sequence is TGTGCCATCAGTGAACCCGATTTTGGGTCCAACGTCCTGACTTTG. Protein product: CAISEPDFGSNVLTL. The chain couples TRBV10-3 to TRBJ2-6; D gene ambiguous. Germline CDR1 is ENHRY and CDR2 is SYGVKD. The CDR3 has 15 residues.

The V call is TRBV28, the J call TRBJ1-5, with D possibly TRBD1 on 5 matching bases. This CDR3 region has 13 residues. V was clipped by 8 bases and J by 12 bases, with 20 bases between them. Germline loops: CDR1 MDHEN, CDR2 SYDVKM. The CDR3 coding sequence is TGTGCCAGCGACAAAGGGGCCCCTCCGCACCAGCATTTT. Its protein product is CASDKGAPPHQHF.

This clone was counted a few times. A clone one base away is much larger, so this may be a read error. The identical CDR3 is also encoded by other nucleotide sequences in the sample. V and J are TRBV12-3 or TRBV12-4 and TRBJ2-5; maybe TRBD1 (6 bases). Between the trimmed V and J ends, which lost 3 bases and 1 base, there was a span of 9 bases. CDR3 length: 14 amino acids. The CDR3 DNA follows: TGTGCCAGCAGTTTGACGGACAGCCAAGAGACCCAGTACTTC. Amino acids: CASSLTDSQETQYF.

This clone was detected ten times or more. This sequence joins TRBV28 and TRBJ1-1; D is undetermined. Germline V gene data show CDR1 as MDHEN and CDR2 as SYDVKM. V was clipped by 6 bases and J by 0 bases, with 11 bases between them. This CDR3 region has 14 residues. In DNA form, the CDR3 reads TGTGCCAGCAGCAAAGGACGGTTGAACACTGAAGCTTTCTTT. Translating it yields CASSKGRLNTEAFF.

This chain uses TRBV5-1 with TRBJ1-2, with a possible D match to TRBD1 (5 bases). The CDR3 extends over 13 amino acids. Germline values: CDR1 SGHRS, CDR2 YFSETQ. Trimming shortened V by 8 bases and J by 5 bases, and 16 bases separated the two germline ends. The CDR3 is CARRLAGIYGYTF. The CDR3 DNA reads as TGCGCCAGAAGGTTGGCAGGGATATATGGCTACACCTTC.

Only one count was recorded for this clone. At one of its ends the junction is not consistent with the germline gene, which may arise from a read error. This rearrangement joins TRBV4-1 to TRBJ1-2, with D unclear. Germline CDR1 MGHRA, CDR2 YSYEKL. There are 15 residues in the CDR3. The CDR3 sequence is CASIQDGESYYGYTF. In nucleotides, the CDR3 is TGCGCCAGCATCCAAGATGGGGAGTCTTACTATGGCTACACCTTC.

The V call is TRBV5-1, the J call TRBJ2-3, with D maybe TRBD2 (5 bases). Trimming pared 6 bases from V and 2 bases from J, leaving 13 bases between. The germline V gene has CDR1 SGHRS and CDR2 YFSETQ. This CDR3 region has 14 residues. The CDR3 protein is CASKLRANTDTQYF. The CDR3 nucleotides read TGCGCCAGCAAACTGAGGGCTAACACAGATACGCAGTATTTT.

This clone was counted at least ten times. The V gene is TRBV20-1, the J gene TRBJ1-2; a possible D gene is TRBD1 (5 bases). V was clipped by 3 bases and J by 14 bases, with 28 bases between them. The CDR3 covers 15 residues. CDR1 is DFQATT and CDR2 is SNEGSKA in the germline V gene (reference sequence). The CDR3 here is CSASSDAPPGGTRTF. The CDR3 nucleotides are TGCAGTGCTAGTTCGGACGCCCCACCGGGAGGGACGCGGACCTTC.

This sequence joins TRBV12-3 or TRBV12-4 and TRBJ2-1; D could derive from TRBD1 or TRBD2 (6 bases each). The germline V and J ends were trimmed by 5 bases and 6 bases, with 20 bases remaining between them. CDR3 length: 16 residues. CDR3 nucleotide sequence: TGTGCCAGCAGTCCCAAGGGGGGATCAGGGGTCAATGAGCAGTTCTTC. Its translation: CASSPKGGSGVNEQFF.

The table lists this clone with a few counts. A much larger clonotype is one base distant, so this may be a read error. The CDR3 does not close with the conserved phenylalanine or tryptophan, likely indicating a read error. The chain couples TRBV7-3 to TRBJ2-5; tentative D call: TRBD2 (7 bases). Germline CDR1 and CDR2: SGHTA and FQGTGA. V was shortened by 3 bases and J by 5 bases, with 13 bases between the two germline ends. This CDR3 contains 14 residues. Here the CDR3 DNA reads TGTGCCAGCAGCTTGGGGGGGGCGCAGGAGACCCAGTACTCC. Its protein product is CASSLGGAQETQYS.

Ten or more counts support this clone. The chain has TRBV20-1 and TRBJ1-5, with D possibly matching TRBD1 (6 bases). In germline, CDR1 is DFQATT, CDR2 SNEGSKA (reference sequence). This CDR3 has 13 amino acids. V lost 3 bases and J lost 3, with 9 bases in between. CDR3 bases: TGCAGTGCTAGGGACAGACCCAATCAGCCCCAGCATTTT. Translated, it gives CSARDRPNQPQHF.

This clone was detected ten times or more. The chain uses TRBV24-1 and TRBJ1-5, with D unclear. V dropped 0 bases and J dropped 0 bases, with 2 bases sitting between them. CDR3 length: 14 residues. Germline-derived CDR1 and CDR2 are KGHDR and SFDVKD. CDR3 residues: CATSDLTSNQPQHF. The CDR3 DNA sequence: TGTGCCACCAGTGATTTGACTAGCAATCAGCCCCAGCATTTT.

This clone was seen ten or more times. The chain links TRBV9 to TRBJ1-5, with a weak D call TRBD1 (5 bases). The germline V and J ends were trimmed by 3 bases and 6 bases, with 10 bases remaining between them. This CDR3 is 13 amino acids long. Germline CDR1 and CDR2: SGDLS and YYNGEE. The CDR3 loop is CASSEGQGQPQHF. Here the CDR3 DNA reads TGTGCCAGCAGCGAGGGCCAGGGTCAGCCCCAGCATTTT.

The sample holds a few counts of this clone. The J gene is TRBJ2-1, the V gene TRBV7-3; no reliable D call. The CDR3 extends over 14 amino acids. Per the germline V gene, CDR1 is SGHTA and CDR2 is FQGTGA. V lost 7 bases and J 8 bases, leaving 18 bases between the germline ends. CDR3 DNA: TGTGCCAGCACCGTTAATGGTCCCCGGGATGAGCAGTTCTTC. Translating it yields CASTVNGPRDEQFF. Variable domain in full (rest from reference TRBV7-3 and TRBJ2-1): GAGVSQTPSNKVTEKGKYVELRCDPISGHTALYWYRQSLGQGPEFLIYFQGTGAADDSGLPNDRFFAVRPEGSVSTLKIQRTERGDSAVYLCASTVNGPRDEQFFGPGTRLTVL.

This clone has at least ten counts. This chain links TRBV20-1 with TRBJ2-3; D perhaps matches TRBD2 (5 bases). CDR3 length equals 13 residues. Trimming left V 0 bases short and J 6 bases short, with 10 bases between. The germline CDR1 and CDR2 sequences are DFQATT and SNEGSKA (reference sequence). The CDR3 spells CSARDPSWDTQYF. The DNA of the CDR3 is TGCAGTGCTAGAGATCCTAGCTGGGATACGCAGTATTTT.

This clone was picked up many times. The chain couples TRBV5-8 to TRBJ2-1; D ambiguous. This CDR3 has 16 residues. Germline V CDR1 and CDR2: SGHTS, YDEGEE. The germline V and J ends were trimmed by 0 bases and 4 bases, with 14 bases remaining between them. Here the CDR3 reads CASSLGLLLGYNEQFF. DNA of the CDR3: TGTGCCAGCAGCTTGGGCCTCCTGTTAGGTTACAATGAGCAGTTCTTC.

CDR3 residues: CASSMGGTEAFF. The CDR3 region has the DNA TGTGCCAGTAGTATGGGGGGTACTGAAGCTTTCTTT. This chain links TRBV19 with TRBJ1-1, with a weak D call TRBD1 (5 bases). CDR1 and CDR2 (germline): LNHDA, SQIVND (reference sequence). V lost 3 bases and J 5 bases, leaving 7 bases between the germline ends. This CDR3 contains 12 residues.

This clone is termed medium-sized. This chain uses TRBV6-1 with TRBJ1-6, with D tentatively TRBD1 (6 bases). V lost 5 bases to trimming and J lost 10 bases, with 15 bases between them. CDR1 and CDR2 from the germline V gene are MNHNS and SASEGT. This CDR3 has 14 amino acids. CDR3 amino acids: CASSSQGSRSPLHF. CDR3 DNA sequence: TGTGCCAGCAGTTCGCAGGGGTCTCGATCACCCCTCCACTTT.

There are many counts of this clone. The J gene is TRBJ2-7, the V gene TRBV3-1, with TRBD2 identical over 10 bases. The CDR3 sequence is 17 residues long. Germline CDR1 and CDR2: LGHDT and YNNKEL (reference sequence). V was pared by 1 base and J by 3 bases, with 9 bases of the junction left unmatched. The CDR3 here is CASSQGASGSSVYEQYF. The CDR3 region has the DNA TGTGCCAGCAGCCAAGGTGCTAGCGGGAGTAGCGTCTACGAGCAGTACTTC.

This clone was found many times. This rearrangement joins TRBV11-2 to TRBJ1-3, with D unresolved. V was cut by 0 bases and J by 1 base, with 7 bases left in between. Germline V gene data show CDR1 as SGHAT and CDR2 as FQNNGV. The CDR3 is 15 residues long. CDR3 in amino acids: CASSLDQISGNTIYF. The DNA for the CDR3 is TGTGCCAGCAGCTTAGATCAGATTTCTGGAAACACCATATATTTT.

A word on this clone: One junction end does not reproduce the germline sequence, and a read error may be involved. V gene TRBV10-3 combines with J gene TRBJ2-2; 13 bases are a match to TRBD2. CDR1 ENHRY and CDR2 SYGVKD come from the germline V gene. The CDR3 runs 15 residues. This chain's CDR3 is CTISELAGGVGELFF. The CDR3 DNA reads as TGTACCATCAGTGAACTAGCGGGAGGGGTCGGGGAGCTGTTTTTT.

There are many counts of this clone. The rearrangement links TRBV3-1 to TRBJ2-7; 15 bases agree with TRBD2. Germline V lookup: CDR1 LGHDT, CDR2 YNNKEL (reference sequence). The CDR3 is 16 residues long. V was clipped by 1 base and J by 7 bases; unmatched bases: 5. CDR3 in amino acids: CASSQGRTSGRVEQYF. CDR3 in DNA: TGTGCCAGCAGCCAAGGCCGGACTAGCGGGAGGGTAGAGCAGTACTTC.

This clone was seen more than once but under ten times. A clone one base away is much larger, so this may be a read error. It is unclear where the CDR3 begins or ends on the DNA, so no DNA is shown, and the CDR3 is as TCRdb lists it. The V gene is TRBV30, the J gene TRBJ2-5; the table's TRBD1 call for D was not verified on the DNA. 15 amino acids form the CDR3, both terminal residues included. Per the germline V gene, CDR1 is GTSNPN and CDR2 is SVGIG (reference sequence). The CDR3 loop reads CAWAPGASPGETPYF.

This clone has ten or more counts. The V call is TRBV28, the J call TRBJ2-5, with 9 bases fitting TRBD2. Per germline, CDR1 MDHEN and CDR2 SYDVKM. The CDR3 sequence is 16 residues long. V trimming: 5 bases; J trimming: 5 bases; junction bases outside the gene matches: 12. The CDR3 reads CASSNPREGQVETQYF. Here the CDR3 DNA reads TGTGCCAGCAGTAACCCGCGGGAGGGCCAAGTTGAGACCCAGTACTTC.